This T cell receptor (beta chain) originates from a study of shared clonotypes between healthy human individuals. The overall study: The plates for each donor numbered three CD4 naive, three CD4 memory, two CD8 naive and one CD8 memory.

The CDR3 consists of 13 residues. V gave up 5 bases and J gave up 10 bases; unmatched junction bases: 5. Germline values: CDR1 MNHEY, CDR2 SMNVEV (reference sequence). Sequencing was at deep level. Once extracted for a subset, genomic DNA was divided evenly among several immunoSEQ plates. Per the study methods: Filtering differed, since immunoSEQ gave only junction sequences and no quality scores. TCRdb's copy holds only in-frame clones and misses some; the assay was immunoSEQ multiplex PCR. The V and J calls and clone size are taken from that table; D and trimming were inferred from the DNA. The sample lists around 600,000 clones; roughly 98% were seen once. CD45RO-negative, CCR7-selected cells formed the naive CD8 fraction, which excluded terminally differentiated effector memory CD45RA+ cells.

This receptor was taken from a man younger than 45 in good health. The sample was naive CD8+ T cells sorted from blood. The chain uses TRBV27 and TRBJ1-4; 9 positions match TRBD1. The CDR3 coding sequence is TGTGCCAGCAGTGCGGGACAGGGCTTAAAACTGTTTTTT. The encoded protein is CASSAGQGLKLFF.